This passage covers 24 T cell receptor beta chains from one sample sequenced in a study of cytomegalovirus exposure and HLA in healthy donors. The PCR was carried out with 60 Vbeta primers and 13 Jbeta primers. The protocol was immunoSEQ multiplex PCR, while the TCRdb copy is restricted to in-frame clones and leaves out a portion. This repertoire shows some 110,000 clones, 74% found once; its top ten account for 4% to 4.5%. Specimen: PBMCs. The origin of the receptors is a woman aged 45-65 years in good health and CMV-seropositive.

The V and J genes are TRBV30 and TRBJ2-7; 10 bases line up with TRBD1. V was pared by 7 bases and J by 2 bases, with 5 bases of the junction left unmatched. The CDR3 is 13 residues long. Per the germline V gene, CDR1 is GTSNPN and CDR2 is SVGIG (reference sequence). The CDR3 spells CAYTGTGAYEQYF. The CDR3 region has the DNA TGTGCCTACACCGGGACAGGGGCCTACGAGCAGTACTTC.

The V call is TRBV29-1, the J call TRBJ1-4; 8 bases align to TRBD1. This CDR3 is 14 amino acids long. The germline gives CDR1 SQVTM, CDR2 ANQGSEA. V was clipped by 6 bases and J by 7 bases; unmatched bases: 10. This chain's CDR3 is CSVPTGGAGEKLFF. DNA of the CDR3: TGCAGCGTGCCTACAGGGGGGGCGGGTGAAAAACTGTTTTTT.

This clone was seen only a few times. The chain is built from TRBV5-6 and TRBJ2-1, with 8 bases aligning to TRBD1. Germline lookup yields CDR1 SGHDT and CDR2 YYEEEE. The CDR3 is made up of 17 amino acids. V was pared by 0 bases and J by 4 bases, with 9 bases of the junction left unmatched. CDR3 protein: CASSLAVYRTGYNEQFF. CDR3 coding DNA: TGTGCCAGCAGCTTGGCGGTTTATCGGACAGGGTACAATGAGCAGTTCTTC.

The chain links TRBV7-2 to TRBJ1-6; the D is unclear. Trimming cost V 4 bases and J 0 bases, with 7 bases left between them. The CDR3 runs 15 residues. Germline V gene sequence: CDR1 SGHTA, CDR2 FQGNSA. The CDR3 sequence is CASSSLSSYNSPLHF. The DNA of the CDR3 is TGTGCCAGCAGCTCCTTGAGCTCCTATAATTCACCCCTCCACTTT.

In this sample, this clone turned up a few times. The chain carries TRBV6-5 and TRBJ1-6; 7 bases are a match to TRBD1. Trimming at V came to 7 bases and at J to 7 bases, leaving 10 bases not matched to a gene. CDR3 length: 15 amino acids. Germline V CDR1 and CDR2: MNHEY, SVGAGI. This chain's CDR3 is CASTEGGRTNSPLHF. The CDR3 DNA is TGTGCCAGCACCGAAGGGGGCAGGACCAATTCACCCCTCCACTTT.

CDR3 DNA sequence: TGTGCCATCCGGGAAGCAGGGGGAAATAATTCACCCCTCCACTTT. As protein: CAIREAGGNNSPLHF. V is TRBV10-3 and J is TRBJ1-6; TRBD1 aligns across 7 bases. The CDR3 runs 15 residues. From germline, CDR1 is ENHRY and CDR2 SYGVKD. The J segment lost 5 bases and the V segment lost 8 bases, leaving 9 bases of the junction unmatched.

The CDR3 sequence is CASARPTGNLEKLFF. In DNA form, the CDR3 reads TGTGCCAGCGCGCGGCCGACAGGGAATTTAGAAAAACTGTTTTTT. V gene TRBV2 combines with J gene TRBJ1-4; TRBD1 matches at 7 bases. V was clipped by 8 bases and J by 8 bases; unmatched bases: 14. Germline CDR1 reads SNHLY; CDR2 reads FYNNEI. The CDR3 length is 15 residues.

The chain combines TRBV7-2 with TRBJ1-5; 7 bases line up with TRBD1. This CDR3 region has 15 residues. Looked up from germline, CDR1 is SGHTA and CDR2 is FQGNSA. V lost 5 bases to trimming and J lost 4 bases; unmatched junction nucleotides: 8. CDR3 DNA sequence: TGTGCCAGCAGCCCTGGGACAGTTTCAAATCAGCCCCAGCATTTT. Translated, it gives CASSPGTVSNQPQHF.

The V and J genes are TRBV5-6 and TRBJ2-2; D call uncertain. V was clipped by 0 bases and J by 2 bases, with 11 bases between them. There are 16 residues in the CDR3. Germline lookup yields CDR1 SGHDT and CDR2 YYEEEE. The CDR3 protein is CASSLGSVENTGELFF. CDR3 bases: TGTGCCAGCAGCTTGGGCTCGGTCGAAAACACCGGGGAGCTGTTTTTT.

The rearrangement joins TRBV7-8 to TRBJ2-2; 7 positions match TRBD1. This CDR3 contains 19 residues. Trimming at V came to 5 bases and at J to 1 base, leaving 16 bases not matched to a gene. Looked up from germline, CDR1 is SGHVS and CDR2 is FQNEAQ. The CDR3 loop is CASSRRRQGVGRNTGELFF. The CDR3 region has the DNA TGTGCCAGCAGCAGGCGGCGGCAGGGGGTGGGTCGGAACACCGGGGAGCTGTTTTTT.

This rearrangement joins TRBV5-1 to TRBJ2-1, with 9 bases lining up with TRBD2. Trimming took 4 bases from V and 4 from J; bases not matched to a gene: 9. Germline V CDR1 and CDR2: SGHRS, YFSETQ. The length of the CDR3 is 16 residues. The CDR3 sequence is CASSPNAAGGYNEQFF. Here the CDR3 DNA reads TGCGCCAGCAGCCCGAATGCAGCGGGGGGTTACAATGAGCAGTTCTTC.

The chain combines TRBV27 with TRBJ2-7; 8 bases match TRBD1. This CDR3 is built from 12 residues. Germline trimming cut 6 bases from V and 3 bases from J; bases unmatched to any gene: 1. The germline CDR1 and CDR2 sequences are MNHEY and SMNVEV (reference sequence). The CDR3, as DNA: TGTGCCAGCAGGGACAGGGACTACGAGCAGTACTTC. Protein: CASRDRDYEQYF.

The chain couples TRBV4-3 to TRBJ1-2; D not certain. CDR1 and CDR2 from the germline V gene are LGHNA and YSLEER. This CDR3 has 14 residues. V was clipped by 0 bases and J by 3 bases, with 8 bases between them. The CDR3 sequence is CASSQDSVDYGYTF. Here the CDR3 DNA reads TGCGCCAGCAGCCAAGATTCTGTAGACTATGGCTACACCTTC.

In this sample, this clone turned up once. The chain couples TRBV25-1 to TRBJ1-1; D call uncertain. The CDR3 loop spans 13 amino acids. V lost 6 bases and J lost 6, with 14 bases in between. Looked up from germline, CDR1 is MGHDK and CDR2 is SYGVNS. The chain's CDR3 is CASRTWRGPEAFF. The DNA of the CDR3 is TGTGCCAGCAGGACCTGGAGAGGGCCTGAAGCTTTCTTT.

The CDR3: CASSQGTSGDLETQYF. CDR3 nucleotide sequence: TGCGCCAGCAGCCAAGGGACTAGCGGGGATTTGGAGACCCAGTACTTC. The genes are TRBV4-3 and TRBJ2-5; 12 nucleotides line up with TRBD2. Losses at the gene ends were 1 base for V and 5 bases for J; bases not matched to a gene: 5. The CDR3 spans 16 residues. In germline, CDR1 is LGHNA, CDR2 YSLEER.

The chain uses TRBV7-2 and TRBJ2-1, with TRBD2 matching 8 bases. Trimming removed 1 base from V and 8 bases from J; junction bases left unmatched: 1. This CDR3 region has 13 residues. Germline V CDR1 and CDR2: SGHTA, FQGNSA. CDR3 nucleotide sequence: TGTGCCAGCAGCTTAGTAGCGGGGTATGAGCAGTTCTTC. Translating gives CASSLVAGYEQFF.

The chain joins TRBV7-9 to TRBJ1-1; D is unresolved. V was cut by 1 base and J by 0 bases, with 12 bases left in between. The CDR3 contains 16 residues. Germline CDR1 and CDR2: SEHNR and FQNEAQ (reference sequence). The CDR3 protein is CASSLVVSPMNTEAFF. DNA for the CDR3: TGTGCCAGCAGCTTAGTGGTATCACCTATGAACACTGAAGCTTTCTTT. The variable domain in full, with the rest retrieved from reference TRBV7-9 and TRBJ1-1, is DTGVSQNPRHKITKRGQNVTFRCDPISEHNRLYWYRQTLGQGPEFLTYFQNEAQLEKSRLLSDRFSAERPKGSFSTLEIQRTEQGDSAMYLCASSLVVSPMNTEAFFGQGTRLTVV.

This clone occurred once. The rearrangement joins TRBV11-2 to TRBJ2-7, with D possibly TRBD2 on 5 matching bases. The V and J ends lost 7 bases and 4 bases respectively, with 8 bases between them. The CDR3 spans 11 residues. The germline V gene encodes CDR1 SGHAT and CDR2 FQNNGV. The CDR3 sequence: CASTPGYEQYF. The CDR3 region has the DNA TGTGCCAGCACCCCGGGGTACGAGCAGTACTTC.

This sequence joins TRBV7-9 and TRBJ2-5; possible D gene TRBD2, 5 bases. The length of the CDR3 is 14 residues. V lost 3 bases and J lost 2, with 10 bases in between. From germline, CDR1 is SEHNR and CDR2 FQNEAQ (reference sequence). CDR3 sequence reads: CASSFVRGQETQYF. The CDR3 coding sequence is TGTGCCAGCAGCTTCGTCCGGGGTCAAGAGACCCAGTACTTC.

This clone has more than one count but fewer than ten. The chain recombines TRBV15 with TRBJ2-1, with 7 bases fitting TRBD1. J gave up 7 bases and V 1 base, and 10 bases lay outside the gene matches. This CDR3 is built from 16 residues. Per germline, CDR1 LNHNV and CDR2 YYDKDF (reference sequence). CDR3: CATSRGDRAYSNEQFF. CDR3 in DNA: TGTGCCACCAGCAGAGGAGACAGGGCCTACAGTAATGAGCAGTTCTTC.

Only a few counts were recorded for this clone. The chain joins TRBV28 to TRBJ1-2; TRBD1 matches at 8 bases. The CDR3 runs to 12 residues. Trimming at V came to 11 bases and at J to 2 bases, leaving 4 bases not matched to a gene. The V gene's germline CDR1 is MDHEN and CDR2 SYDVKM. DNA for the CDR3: TGTGCCGAGAGGGACAGGAACTATGGCTACACCTTC. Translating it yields CAERDRNYGYTF.

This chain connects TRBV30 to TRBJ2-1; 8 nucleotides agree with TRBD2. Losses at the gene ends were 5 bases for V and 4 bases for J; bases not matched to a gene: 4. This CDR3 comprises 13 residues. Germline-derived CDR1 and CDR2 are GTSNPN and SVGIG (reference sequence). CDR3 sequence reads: CAWSRGEYNEQFF. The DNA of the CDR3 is TGTGCCTGGTCGCGGGGGGAATACAATGAGCAGTTCTTC.

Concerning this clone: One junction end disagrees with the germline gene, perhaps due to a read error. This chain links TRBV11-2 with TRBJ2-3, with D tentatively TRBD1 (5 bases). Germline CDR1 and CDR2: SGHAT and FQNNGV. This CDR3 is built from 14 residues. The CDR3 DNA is TGTGTCAGCAGCTCGAGACAGAGCACAGATACGCAGTATTTT. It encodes CVSSSRQSTDTQYF.

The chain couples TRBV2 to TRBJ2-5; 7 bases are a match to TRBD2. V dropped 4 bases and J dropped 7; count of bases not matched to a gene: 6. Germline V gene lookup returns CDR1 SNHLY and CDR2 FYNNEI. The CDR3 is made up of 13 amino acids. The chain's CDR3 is CASSGGGGWTQYF. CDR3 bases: TGTGCCAGCAGTGGTGGGGGGGGTTGGACCCAGTACTTC.